Presented here are 8 T cell receptor beta chains from one specimen sequenced in a study of blood T cell repertoires in COVID-19. TCRdb keeps only in-frame clones here, not all; method: immunoSEQ multiplex PCR. Of 200,000 or so clones listed, roughly 85% are singletons. The sequenced material came from peripheral blood. These receptors were collected from a woman in her 30s with acute or convalescent COVID-19.

The V gene is TRBV15, the J gene TRBJ2-1; 9 bases agree with TRBD2. CDR1 LNHNV and CDR2 YYDKDF come from the germline V gene (reference sequence). This CDR3 comprises 14 residues. Trimming took 6 bases from V and 8 from J; bases not matched to a gene: 8. CDR3 DNA sequence: TGTGCCACCAGAACGGGGACTAGCACGGATGAGCAGTTCTTC. Its translation is CATRTGTSTDEQFF.

The V gene is TRBV5-4, the J gene TRBJ1-4; D perhaps matches TRBD1 (5 bases). The CDR3 extends over 16 amino acids. Germline-derived CDR1 and CDR2 are SGHNT and YYREEE (reference sequence). V dropped 4 bases and J dropped 4 bases, with 17 bases sitting between them. This CDR3 is CASSLDLGDFNEKLFF. CDR3 in DNA: TGTGCCAGCAGCCTGGATCTAGGGGATTTTAATGAAAAACTGTTTTTT.

The chain carries TRBV5-4 and TRBJ2-3; perhaps TRBD2 as D (5 bases). Germline CDR1 and CDR2: SGHNT and YYREEE (reference sequence). The V end lost 1 base, the J end lost 4 bases, and 7 bases lay between the germline ends. This CDR3 is 13 amino acids long. The DNA of the CDR3 is TGTGCCAGCAGCTTGCTAGCAGCAGATACGCAGTATTTT. It yields the protein CASSLLAADTQYF.

The V call is TRBV3-1 (or the pseudogene TRBV3-2), the J call TRBJ2-5; D is possibly TRBD2 (5 bases). Trimming removed 3 bases at V and 3 bases at J, with 14 bases between. Germline V gene data show CDR1 as LGHDT and CDR2 as YNNKEL (reference sequence). The length of the CDR3 is 15 residues. The CDR3 here is CASSHPGVKKETQYF. CDR3 nucleotides: TGTGCCAGCAGCCACCCCGGGGTTAAGAAAGAGACCCAGTACTTC.

The chain links TRBV28 to TRBJ2-1, with D tentatively TRBD1 (5 bases). CDR1 and CDR2 (germline): MDHEN, SYDVKM. With 1 base removed from V and 8 bases from J, the gap between germline ends came to 12 bases. This CDR3 is 14 amino acids long. CDR3: CASSLSSDSDEQFF. CDR3 bases: TGTGCCAGCAGTTTATCTTCCGACAGCGATGAGCAGTTCTTC. Supplemented by reference TRBV28 and TRBJ2-1, the full variable domain reads DVKVTQSSRYLVKRTGEKVFLECVQDMDHENMFWYRQDPGLGLRLIYFSYDVKMKEKGDIPEGYSVSREKKERFSLILESASTNQTSMYLCASSLSSDSDEQFFGPGTRLTVL.

CDR3 protein: CASSLAPSNTGELFF. The CDR3 DNA reads TGCGCCAGCAGCTTGGCCCCTTCGAACACCGGGGAGCTGTTTTTT. V gene TRBV5-1 combines with J gene TRBJ2-2; no reliable D call. V gave up 0 bases and J gave up 0 bases, with 6 bases separating them. Per the germline V gene, CDR1 is SGHRS and CDR2 is YFSETQ. The CDR3 contains 15 residues. The complete variable domain, with remaining parts taken from reference TRBV5-1 and TRBJ2-2, reads KAGVTQTPRYLIKTRGQQVTLSCSPISGHRSVSWYQQTPGQGLQFLFEYFSETQRNKGNFPGRFSGRQFSNSRSEMNVSTLELGDSALYLCASSLAPSNTGELFFGEGSRLTVL.

V usage is TRBV25-1 and J usage is TRBJ2-1; 8 bases match TRBD2. The CDR3 is 15 amino acids. Germline CDR1 and CDR2: MGHDK and SYGVNS. Unmatched junction bases numbered 6, after V lost 2 bases and J lost 6 bases. CDR3 DNA sequence: TGTGCCAGCAGTGAAACTAGCGGAGACCGCAATGAGCAGTTCTTC. This gives the protein CASSETSGDRNEQFF.

This clone was observed once. This chain joins TRBV6-2 or TRBV6-3 and TRBJ2-3; 8 nucleotides line up with TRBD2. The germline V gene encodes CDR1 MNHEY and CDR2 SVGEGT. Unmatched junction bases numbered 11, after V lost 5 bases and J lost 4 bases. The CDR3 has 16 amino acids. CDR3 residues: CASSHRTSFGADTQYF. CDR3 bases: TGTGCCAGCAGTCACAGGACTAGCTTTGGGGCAGATACGCAGTATTTT.